This is a list of T cell receptor beta chains from one sample in a study of tumor and adjacent non-tumor tissue in lung cancer. One entry per CDR3 protein results from TCRdb running MiXCR on the multiplex PCR reads. The table has around 100,000 distinct CDR3 sequences, about 62% seen once. The sequencing input was distant non-tumor lung tissue. Receptor source: a young man with non-small cell lung cancer. The CDR3 runs from the conserved cysteine through the conserved F or W. Fields, in order: V gene, D gene, clone size, J gene, CDR3 DNA, CDR3 protein. The D gene is left open where the match is weak. Rows give clone size only sometimes, using once, few, many, or a class for an expanded clone.

TRBV29-1	TRBD1	once	TRBJ2-3	TGCAGGGTTGAAGATCGGGGACAGACCAACACAGATACGCAGTATTTC	CRVEDRGQTNTDTQYF
TRBV4-1	TRBD2	many	TRBJ2-1	TGCGCCAGCAGCCAAGTAGCGGGGGGTTACAATGAGCAGTTCTTC	CASSQVAGGYNEQFF
TRBV11-3	NA	many	TRBJ2-7	TGTGCCAGCAGCTTAGACGTACTGGACGAGCAGTACTTC	CASSLDVLDEQYF
TRBV20-1	NA	NA	TRBJ2-3	TGCAGTGCCCCATCGAGGGGTAAGGATATGCAGTATTTT	CSAPSRGKDMQYF
TRBV12-3/TRBV12-4	TRBD2	NA	TRBJ2-5	TGTGTCAGCAGCGAACCCTGGACTAGTGGCCAAGAGACCCAGTACTTC	CVSSEPWTSGQETQYF
TRBV6-5	TRBD1	NA	TRBJ1-2	TGTGCCAGTAGTTATATGACAGGGGATAACTATGGCTACACCTTC	CASSYMTGDNYGYTF
TRBV20-1	NA	many	TRBJ2-7	TGCAGTGCTAGAGGGACGGGCTCCTACGAGCAGTACTTC	CSARGTGSYEQYF
TRBV6-5	TRBD2	NA	TRBJ2-1	TGTGCAAGCAGTGACACCGGGGGGGAGCAGTTCTTC	CASSDTGGEQFF
TRBV12-3/TRBV12-4	TRBD1	NA	TRBJ1-1	TGTGCCAGCAGGCACAGGGGGCGGAAGAGTGAAGCTTTCTTT	CASRHRGRKSEAFF
TRBV12-5	NA	NA	TRBJ2-1	TGTGCTAGCGGTTTGGTACTGGCGGGACACTACAATGAGCAGTTCTTC	CASGLVLAGHYNEQFF
TRBV6-6	TRBD2	few	TRBJ2-7	TGTGCCAGCAGTTACTATAGCGGGGTCGCCTACGAGCAGTACTTC	CASSYYSGVAYEQYF
TRBV6-5	NA	few	TRBJ1-1	TGTGCCAGCAGTCCCCGCGGCAACGCTGAAGCTTTCTTT	CASSPRGNAEAFF
TRBV6-2/TRBV6-3	NA	NA	TRBJ1-2	TGTGCCAGCAGCCTAGGAGTCTATGGCTACACCTTC	CASSLGVYGYTF
TRBV29-1	NA	NA	TRBJ1-2	TGCAGCACTTCGAACAGTCGTATGTATGGCTACACCTTC	CSTSNSRMYGYTF
TRBV5-1	NA	few	TRBJ1-1	TGCGCCAGCAGCTGGCAGGACACGAACACTGAAGCTTTCTTT	CASSWQDTNTEAFF
TRBV11-2	NA	NA	TRBJ2-1	TGTGCCATCAGCTCGCTCGTAGCTGGGCCTTCCAATGAGCAGTTCTTC	CAISSLVAGPSNEQFF
TRBV20-1	NA	NA	TRBJ1-1	TGCAGTGCTAGAACGTGGGGGGCGAATACTGAAGCTTTCTTT	CSARTWGANTEAFF
TRBV4-2	NA	NA	TRBJ2-3	TGTGCCAGCAGCCAAGGGGAGGAAGGTGGAGATACGCATTATTTT	CASSQGEEGGDTHYF
TRBV5-6	TRBD2	NA	TRBJ2-3	TGTGCCAACAGCTTGGCTCTAGCGGGCCCCTGGGATACGCAGTATTTT	CANSLALAGPWDTQYF
TRBV4-1	NA	NA	TRBJ2-7	TGCGCCAGCAGCCAAGACAGAAACTCCTACGAGCAGTACTTC	CASSQDRNSYEQYF
TRBV4-3	TRBD2	many	TRBJ2-4	TGCGCCAGCAGCCAAGATCGGGATAGCGGGGTCAAAAACATTCAGTACTTC	CASSQDRDSGVKNIQYF
TRBV20-1	NA	NA	TRBJ2-5	TGCAGTGCTCCTCGTGGGAGTGAAGAGACCCAGCACTTC	CSAPRGSEETQHF
TRBV20-1	NA	NA	TRBJ2-7	TGCAGTGCTAGAATAAGTCCAGCCCCCTACGAGCAGTACTTC	CSARISPAPYEQYF
TRBV11-2	NA	once	TRBJ2-2	TGTGCCAGCAGCCGCCAAAACCAGGGGAACACCGGGGACCTGTTTTTT	CASSRQNQGNTGDLFF
TRBV21-1	NA	NA	TRBJ2-4	TGTGCCAGCATGGACAGGGGCAGAGACATTCAGTACTTC	CASMDRGRDIQYF
TRBV12-3/TRBV12-4	NA	NA	TRBJ2-5	TGTGCCAGCAGTTTAGCCGGGATCGGGGTAGAGACCCATTACTTC	CASSLAGIGVETHYF
TRBV4-2	NA	NA	TRBJ2-7	TGTGCCAGCGGCCTCGCGACTATTAGAGGGCCCGAACAGTACTTC	CASGLATIRGPEQYF
TRBV20-1	NA	NA	TRBJ2-5	TGCTGTGCGATTCAAGAGACCCAGTACTTC	CCAIQETQYF
TRBV4-3	NA	NA	TRBJ2-1	TGCGCCAGCGACCAACCGTCCCGAAATGAGCAGTTCTTC	CASDQPSRNEQFF
TRBV20-1	NA	NA	TRBJ2-1	TGCAGTGTTAGAGTCCCTGAGTCGCGGGGACCCTACAGTGAGCAGCTCTTC	CSVRVPESRGPYSEQLF
TRBV4-1	NA	many	TRBJ1-1	TGCGCCAGCAGCGGAAGAGGGAGGACTTTCTTT	CASSGRGRTFF
TRBV11-3	NA	NA	TRBJ1-1	TGTGCCAGCAGCAAGGGGTCCAGTCCTTGGACTGAAGCTTTCTTT	CASSKGSSPWTEAFF
TRBV11-2	NA	NA	TRBJ1-3	TGTACCAGCAGCTTACTCTCCAGGTCCAGCTCTGGAAACACCATATATTTT	CTSSLLSRSSSGNTIYF
TRBV11-2	NA	once	TRBJ2-3	TGTGCCAGCAGCTTAGCGTCGGTCGCAGATACGCAGTATTTT	CASSLASVADTQYF
TRBV20-1	NA	NA	TRBJ2-1	TGCAGTGCCAGAGATCGGGACTTATACCATGAGCAGTTCTTC	CSARDRDLYHEQFF
TRBV11-2	NA	few	TRBJ1-2	TGTGCCAGCAGCTTAGGGTTAACCGTCTATGGCTACACCTTC	CASSLGLTVYGYTF
TRBV24-1	NA	NA	TRBJ2-1	TGTGCCACCAGTGAGATTAGCGTGAAGTGCAATGAGCAGTTCTTC	CATSEISVKCNEQFF
TRBV7-3	NA	many	TRBJ2-1	TGTGCCAGCAGCCTTAGCCCCGGGACTGGGATTGAGCAGTTCTTC	CASSLSPGTGIEQFF
TRBV7-9	TRBD2	NA	TRBJ2-3	TGTTCCAGCAGCTTAGCGGGGGGGGCGACCCTAGATACGCAGTACTTT	CSSSLAGGATLDTQYF
TRBV6-2/TRBV6-3	NA	few	TRBJ2-1	TGTGCCAGCAGTTCAACCTCCTATGATGAGCAGTTCTTC	CASSSTSYDEQFF
TRBV11-1	NA	once	TRBJ2-7	TGTGCCGGCAGCTCCATCACAGGCTACGAACAGTACTTC	CAGSSITGYEQYF
TRBV11-2	NA	NA	TRBJ2-1	TGTGCCAACAGCAAAAAAGTCCATGGGGATGTGCAGTTCTTC	CANSKKVHGDVQFF
TRBV20-1	NA	NA	TRBJ1-6	TGCAGTGCCTCATTATTGGACCCGGGGTCACCCCTGCACTTT	CSASLLDPGSPLHF
TRBV4-2	NA	many	TRBJ2-1	TGTGCCAGCAGCCAAGACTTGTCTAACAATGAGCAGTTCTTC	CASSQDLSNNEQFF
TRBV4-1	TRBD1	many	TRBJ1-6	TGCGCCAGCAGCCAAGAAACAGGGGGTCACTCACCCCTCCACTTT	CASSQETGGHSPLHF
TRBV6-1	TRBD1	NA	TRBJ1-2	TGTGCCCGCAACGAATACAGGGGGGGCGCCTATGGCTACACCTTC	CARNEYRGGAYGYTF
TRBV11-3	NA	NA	TRBJ2-2	TGTGCCAGCAGCCCTCGGGGCCTCACCGGGGAGCACTTTTTT	CASSPRGLTGEHFF
TRBV6-6	TRBD2	many	TRBJ2-1	TGTGCCAGCAGTTACTTAACTAGCGGGATGAGGTACAATGAGCAGTTCTTC	CASSYLTSGMRYNEQFF
TRBV6-2/TRBV6-3	TRBD2	once	TRBJ2-3	TGTGCCAGCAGTTCTACAAGGGGCCTAGCGGGAGGTGAGGCCCCACGTACAACAGATACGCAGTATTTT	CASSSTRGLAGGEAPRTTDTQYF
TRBV5-1	NA	NA	TRBJ1-2	TGCACCAGCAGCTTGGATCAGGGCAGCTATGGCTACACCTTC	CTSSLDQGSYGYTF
TRBV11-2	TRBD1	NA	TRBJ2-4	TGTGCCAGGAGCCTCACGGACAGGGGTCACATCCAGTACTTC	CARSLTDRGHIQYF
TRBV10-3	TRBD2	NA	TRBJ2-5	TGTGCCATCAAGGGGACTAGCGGGGGGGCACGAGGAGAGACCCAGTACTTC	CAIKGTSGGARGETQYF
TRBV28	NA	NA	TRBJ1-2	TGTGCCAGCAGCCGACTCCGGTGGGGAGGTGACTATGGCTACACCTTC	CASSRLRWGGDYGYTF
TRBV6-6	NA	NA	TRBJ1-4	TGTGCCAGCAGTTACCCCCTGACGGAGGGAGCTAGTGAAGAACTGTTTTTT	CASSYPLTEGASEELFF
TRBV11-2	NA	few	TRBJ2-5	TGTGCCAGCAGCTTACCCGTAGGAAGAAAAGAGACCCAGTACTTC	CASSLPVGRKETQYF
TRBV12-3/TRBV12-4	NA	NA	TRBJ2-7	TGTGCCTGCAGTTTACAAAAGGAGCAGTATTTC	CACSLQKEQYF